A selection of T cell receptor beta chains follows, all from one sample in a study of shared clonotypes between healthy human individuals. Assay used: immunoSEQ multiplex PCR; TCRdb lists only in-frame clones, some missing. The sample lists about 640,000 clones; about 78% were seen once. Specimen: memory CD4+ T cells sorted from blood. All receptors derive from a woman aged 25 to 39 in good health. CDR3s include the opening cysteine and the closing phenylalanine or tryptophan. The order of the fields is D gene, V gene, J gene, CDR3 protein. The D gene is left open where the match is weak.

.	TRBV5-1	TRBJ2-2	CASKVLLSDNTGELFF
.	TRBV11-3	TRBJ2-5	CASSGANGETQYF
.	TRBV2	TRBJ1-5	CASRQDGEGPQHF
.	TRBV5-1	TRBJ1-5	CASSLGGQGTNQPQHF
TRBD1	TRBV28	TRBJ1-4	CASSFAGQGGEKLFF
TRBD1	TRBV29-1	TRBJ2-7	CSVVGTVHYEQYF
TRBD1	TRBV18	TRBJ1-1	CASSRLGRGRAEAFF
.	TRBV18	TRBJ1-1	CASSLRGGVVNTEAFF
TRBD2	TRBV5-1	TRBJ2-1	CASSLDSGGYNEQFF
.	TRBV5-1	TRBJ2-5	CASSPGMALREETQYF
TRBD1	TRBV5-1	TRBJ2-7	CASSAGQGLYEQYF
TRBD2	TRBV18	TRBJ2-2	CASSPSGVPGAGELFF
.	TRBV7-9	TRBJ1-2	CASSPEEGASGYTF
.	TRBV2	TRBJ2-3	CASTKMRDTVLMQYF
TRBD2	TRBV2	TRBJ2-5	CASKGTSGSETQYF
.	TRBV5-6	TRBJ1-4	CASSLGQNNEKLFF
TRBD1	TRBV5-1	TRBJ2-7	CASSTEQGAGQYF
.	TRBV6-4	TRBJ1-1	CASSRGGSGWNTEAFF
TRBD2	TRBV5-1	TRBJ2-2	CASRSGLAGVYTGELFF
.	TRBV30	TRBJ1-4	CAWSVEATNSNEKLFF
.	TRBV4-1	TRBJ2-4	CASSQLVKGLAKNIQYF
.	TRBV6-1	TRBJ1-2	CASSVQAAYGYTF
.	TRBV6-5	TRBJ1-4	CASSQDYLNEKLFF
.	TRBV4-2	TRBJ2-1	CASSQDEYNEQFF
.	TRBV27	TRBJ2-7	CASSFGEPAIYEQYF
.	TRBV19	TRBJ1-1	CASSIGRQGTEAFF
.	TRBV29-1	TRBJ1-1	CSVGHPNTEAFF
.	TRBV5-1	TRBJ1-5	CASSLESGSNQPQHF
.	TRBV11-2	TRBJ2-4	CASSLTLNIQYF